These 17 T cell receptor beta chains were all obtained from the same sample, sequenced in a study of beta chain features in type 1 diabetes (dated by TCRdb to between 2018 and 2020). Libraries were made using the immunoSEQ multiplex PCR assay. The High Capacity cDNA Reverse Transcription Kit was used to reverse transcribe all of the isolated RNA, meaning that expressed TCRB transcripts were what got sequenced. The table comes from immuneACCESS by way of TCRdb, which keeps in-frame sequences with V and J called. Part of the clones is missing from these tables; in studies checked, under half for an unresolved V gene and the rest for unknown reasons. Within this sample are under 450,000 clones, with approximately 15% of them counted one time only. The top ten hold roughly 0.019% of the sample. The sequenced sample consisted of naive CD4+ T cells from blood. Sample cell subset or site, as interpreted from the label and publication: true naive CD4+ T cells. The receptors were gathered from a young woman in good health.

V usage is TRBV29-1 and J usage is TRBJ2-3; 13 positions agree with TRBD2. Germline V lookup: CDR1 SQVTM, CDR2 ANQGSEA. This CDR3 is 15 amino acids long. V was clipped by 8 bases and J by 4 bases; unmatched bases: 9. The CDR3 loop reads CSLWTSGSGSDTQYF. The CDR3, as DNA: TGCAGCTTATGGACTAGCGGGAGTGGGTCAGATACGCAGTATTTT.

The rearrangement joins TRBV21-1 to TRBJ2-4; the table gives TRBD1 as D, unverified against the DNA. TRBV21-1 is tagged as a pseudogene. The CDR3 loop spans 20 amino acids. The CDR3: CASSNLSLPRGRIAKNIQYF. Here the CDR3 DNA reads TGTGCCAGCAGCAATCTCTCACTCCCCAGGGGGCGAATAGCCAAAAACATTCAGTACTTC.

CDR3 protein: CASRSDRGRTEAFF. The CDR3 coding sequence is TGTGCCAGCAGGTCCGACAGGGGTAGGACTGAAGCTTTCTTT. This chain joins TRBV6-5 and TRBJ1-1, with 8 bases fitting TRBD1. CDR3 length equals 14 residues. The germline CDR1 and CDR2 sequences are MNHEY and SVGAGI. V lost 6 bases, J lost 5 bases, and 8 bases stayed unmatched.

The chain links TRBV27 to TRBJ2-5, with 10 nucleotides matching TRBD2. The junction had 5 bases not matched to a gene; V was cut back by 3 bases and J by 1 base. Germline V gives CDR1 MNHEY, CDR2 SMNVEV (reference sequence). The CDR3 has 16 amino acids. CDR3 nucleotide sequence: TGTGCCAGCAGTTTTCTAGCGGGAGTTGGCCAAGAGACCCAGTACTTC. Amino acid sequence: CASSFLAGVGQETQYF.

The table lists this clone with a few counts. This rearrangement joins TRBV7-9 to TRBJ1-3, with 10 positions matching TRBD1. Germline V gene sequence: CDR1 SEHNR, CDR2 FQNEAQ (reference sequence). Trimming took 3 bases from V and 2 from J; bases not matched to a gene: 4. The CDR3 is 16 amino acids. The CDR3 coding sequence is TGTGCCAGCAGCTTTGATGACAGGGGGCCTGGAAACACCATATATTTT. The encoded protein is CASSFDDRGPGNTIYF.

The chain recombines TRBV23-1 with TRBJ2-4, with D possibly being TRBD2 (5 bases). TRBV23-1 is annotated as an ORF whose role is uncertain. CDR3 length: 16 residues. The V and J ends lost 0 bases and 0 bases respectively, with 9 bases between them. The CDR3, as DNA: TGCGCCAGCAGTCAATCGGGAGAGCTAGCCAAAAACATTCAGTACTTC. Encoded protein: CASSQSGELAKNIQYF.

There are a few counts of this clone. The CDR3 loop reads CASSQGGDYNEQFF. The CDR3 DNA reads as TGTGCCAGCAGCCAGGGCGGGGATTACAATGAGCAGTTCTTC. The J gene is TRBJ2-1, the V gene TRBV7-9, with TRBD2 as a possible D gene (6 bases). The CDR3 spans 14 residues. Germline CDR1 reads SEHNR; CDR2 reads FQNEAQ (reference sequence). Trimming took 5 bases from V and 4 from J, leaving 12 bases between them.

In its sample, this clone was seen a few times. Distinct nucleotide sequences in the sample also encode this CDR3. For the CDR3, the DNA is TGTGCCAGCAGTTTTAGGGGATACGAGCAGTACTTC. Its protein product is CASSFRGYEQYF. The genes are TRBV28 and TRBJ2-7; maybe TRBD1 (5 bases). Trimming took off 3 bases at V and 4 bases at J, with 7 bases between the two ends. Per the germline V gene, CDR1 is MDHEN and CDR2 is SYDVKM. CDR3 size: 12 residues.

V is TRBV29-1 and J is TRBJ2-2; D ambiguous. The V end lost 3 bases, the J end lost 6 bases, and 14 bases lay between the germline ends. CDR1 SQVTM and CDR2 ANQGSEA come from the germline V gene. The CDR3 contains 14 residues. Here the CDR3 reads CSVEVRPSAGELFF. The CDR3 nucleotides are TGCAGCGTTGAGGTCAGACCCAGCGCCGGGGAGCTGTTTTTT.

This chain uses TRBV4-3 with TRBJ2-2, with a tentative D call TRBD1 (6 bases). The CDR3 contains 17 residues. The germline V gene encodes CDR1 LGHNA and CDR2 YSLEER. V was trimmed by 1 base and J by 0 bases, leaving 12 bases between them. CDR3 loop: CASSQVGGPSNTGELFF. The DNA for the CDR3 is TGCGCCAGCAGCCAAGTTGGGGGCCCCTCGAACACCGGGGAGCTGTTTTTT.

The rearrangement joins TRBV7-2 to TRBJ1-2; 8 bases are shared with TRBD1. The CDR3 extends over 13 amino acids. With 5 bases clipped from V and 7 bases from J, the junction kept 6 bases outside the gene matches. Germline V gives CDR1 SGHTA, CDR2 FQGNSA. For the CDR3, the DNA is TGTGCCAGCAGCCGGGACAGGATGTCTGGCTACACCTTC. Translating gives CASSRDRMSGYTF.

The chain recombines TRBV9 with TRBJ2-5, with unresolved D. This CDR3 has 15 residues. V dropped 0 bases and J dropped 1 base, with 10 bases sitting between them. Looked up from germline, CDR1 is SGDLS and CDR2 is YYNGEE. CDR3: CASSVGPDIQETQYF. The CDR3 DNA reads TGTGCCAGCAGCGTAGGCCCCGACATCCAAGAGACCCAGTACTTC.

The genes are TRBV9 and TRBJ2-3; TRBD2 is a possible D gene (6 bases). The CDR3 has 14 amino acids. Germline V gene data show CDR1 as SGDLS and CDR2 as YYNGEE. Deletions cut 7 bases from V and 6 bases from J, with 18 bases between. DNA for the CDR3: TGTGCCAGCTCCGGATTGGAGGGAACGGATACGCAGTATTTT. Its translation: CASSGLEGTDTQYF. The entire variable domain, with the rest obtained from reference TRBV9 and TRBJ2-3, is as follows: DSGVTQTPKHLITATGQRVTLRCSPRSGDLSVYWYQQSLDQGLQFLIQYYNGEERAKGNILERFSAQQFPDLHSELNLSSLELGDSALYFCASSGLEGTDTQYFGPGTRLTVL.

This clone showed up just a few times. The CDR3 sequence is CSVEVAGLTDTQYF. CDR3 DNA sequence: TGCAGCGTTGAGGTAGCGGGACTCACAGATACGCAGTATTTT. The J gene is TRBJ2-3, the V gene TRBV29-1; the match to TRBD2 covers 8 bases. The V gene's germline CDR1 is SQVTM and CDR2 ANQGSEA. The J segment lost 2 bases and the V segment lost 3 bases, leaving 4 bases of the junction unmatched. The CDR3 length is 14 residues.

This clone was counted only a few times. The chain couples TRBV29-1 to TRBJ2-7; D gene ambiguous. Germline V lookup: CDR1 SQVTM, CDR2 ANQGSEA. Between the trimmed V and J ends, which lost 4 bases and 0 bases, there was a span of 7 bases. The CDR3 has 12 residues. CDR3 in amino acids: CSVAWSSYEQYF. The CDR3 DNA sequence: TGCAGCGTTGCTTGGAGCTCCTACGAGCAGTACTTC.

The chain has TRBV7-2 and TRBJ2-1; 8 bases fit TRBD2. The J segment lost 2 bases and the V segment lost 1 base, leaving 4 bases of the junction unmatched. This CDR3 region has 16 residues. From germline, CDR1 is SGHTA and CDR2 FQGNSA. Here the CDR3 reads CASSLEASGPYNEQFF. In nucleotides, the CDR3 is TGTGCCAGCAGCTTAGAGGCTAGCGGGCCCTACAATGAGCAGTTCTTC.

This clone has just a few counts. This chain uses TRBV7-9 with TRBJ2-6; D is undetermined. Germline V gene lookup returns CDR1 SEHNR and CDR2 FQNEAQ (reference sequence). This CDR3 contains 15 residues. Trimming took off 5 bases at V and 2 bases at J, with 10 bases between the two ends. In DNA form, the CDR3 reads TGTGCCAGCAGCGACCAGGCCGCTGGGGCCAACGTCCTGACTTTC. It encodes CASSDQAAGANVLTF.